These T cell receptor beta chains were read from a single sample in a study of beta chain features in type 1 diabetes. Profiled with immunoSEQ multiplex PCR; TCRdb holds only in-frame clones, not every one. Of 310,000 or so clones in the sample, roughly a tenth were seen once. What was sequenced was central memory CD4+ T cells from blood. These receptors all come from a man younger than 45 with type 1 diabetes. CDR3s include the opening cysteine and the closing phenylalanine or tryptophan. Each record gives: J gene, D gene, V gene, clone size, CDR3 DNA, CDR3 protein. The D gene is left open where the match is weak. Some rows mark clone size as missing; the rest say once, few, many or name a class of expanded clone.

>TRBJ2-3|.|TRBV30|many
TGTGCCTGGAGTGGCGCTAGCACAGATACGCAGTATTTT
CAWSGASTDTQYF
>TRBJ1-1|.|TRBV27|few
TGTGCCAGCTGCAACCCCCTCGGGGTGAACACTGAAGCTTTCTTT
CASCNPLGVNTEAFF
>TRBJ2-7|TRBD1|TRBV11-2|.
TGTGCCAGCAGCTTAGGACAGGGGTGGGTCGAGCAGTACTTC
CASSLGQGWVEQYF
>TRBJ1-1|.|TRBV28|few
TGTGCCAGCAGCAAGGACCGTAGGGAAGCTTTCTTT
CASSKDRREAFF
>TRBJ2-2|.|TRBV9|.
TGTGCCAGCAGCGGGGGACAACAGCTGAACACCGGGGAGCTGTTTTTT
CASSGGQQLNTGELFF
>TRBJ2-3|.|TRBV7-9|.
TGTGCCAGCAGCTTAGCTCCTGATACGCAGTATTTT
CASSLAPDTQYF
>TRBJ1-5|.|TRBV28|many
TGTGCCAGCAGTCGTGATCAGCCCCAGCATTTT
CASSRDQPQHF
>TRBJ2-3|.|TRBV11-2|.
TGTGCCAGCAGTTCCAGCACAGATACGCAGTATTTT
CASSSSTDTQYF
>TRBJ2-7|TRBD1|TRBV6-5|few
TGTGCCAGCAGGCCGGGGACAGATCCCTCCTACGAGCAGTACTTC
CASRPGTDPSYEQYF
>TRBJ2-7|TRBD2|TRBV9|few
TGTGCCAGCAGCGTAGGACTAGCGGATTACGAGCAGTACTTC
CASSVGLADYEQYF
>TRBJ1-6|.|TRBV7-9|.
TGTGCCAGCAGCTTGGACCCTAATTCACCCCTCCACTTT
CASSLDPNSPLHF
>TRBJ1-1|TRBD1|TRBV7-2|few
TGTGCCAGCAGCTTAGCCTTCGACAGGGGCACTGAAGCTTTCTTT
CASSLAFDRGTEAFF
>TRBJ2-4|.|TRBV19|.
TGTGCCAGTAGTACCGGTGACCGAAACATTCAGTACTTC
CASSTGDRNIQYF
>TRBJ1-1|.|TRBV9|few
TGTGCCAGCAGCGGACAGCAGAACACTGAAGCTTTCTTT
CASSGQQNTEAFF
>TRBJ2-1|TRBD2|TRBV11-3|.
TGTGCCAGCAGCTTAGAGGGGGGGGTCTACAATGAGCAGTTCTTC
CASSLEGGVYNEQFF
>TRBJ2-2|.|TRBV14|few
TGTGCCAGCAGCCTCCAAGTAAACACCGGGGAGCTGTTTTTT
CASSLQVNTGELFF
>TRBJ2-1|TRBD1|TRBV28|many
TGTGCCAGCGAGACCCCGGGACAGGGATACAATGAGCAGTTCTTC
CASETPGQGYNEQFF
>TRBJ1-1|.|TRBV19|few
TGTGCCAGTAGTATAGGGCGTGGACACCTGAACACTGAAGCTTTCTTT
CASSIGRGHLNTEAFF
>TRBJ1-1|.|TRBV5-1|many
TGCGCCAGCAGCGCACTGGGGGCGGGGAACACTGAAGCTTTCTTT
CASSALGAGNTEAFF
>TRBJ2-2|TRBD1|TRBV7-9|.
TGTGCCAGCAGCAATCCTCCCGGGACAGGGGCGTCCGGGGAGCTGTTTTTT
CASSNPPGTGASGELFF
>TRBJ2-5|TRBD1|TRBV7-7|.
TGTGCTAGCAGCTTAGATGGACAGGGTGGAGAGACCCAGTACTTC
CASSLDGQGGETQYF
>TRBJ2-1|TRBD1|TRBV19|many
TGTGCCAGTAGTACCCGACAGGGGCGCCGGCTAAATGAGCAGTTCTTC
CASSTRQGRRLNEQFF
>TRBJ2-5|TRBD2|TRBV4-2|.
TGTGCCAGCAGCCAAGAAATGGGGACTAGCGGGAGCCAAGAGACCCAGTACTTC
CASSQEMGTSGSQETQYF
>TRBJ2-6|.|TRBV2|many
TGTGCCAGCAGTGGGTTCACCACTGGGGCCAACGTCCTGACTTTC
CASSGFTTGANVLTF
>TRBJ2-3|.|TRBV7-7|.
TGTGCCAGCAGCTTAAGCGGGTCAGATACGCAGTATTTT
CASSLSGSDTQYF
>TRBJ2-5|.|TRBV7-2|once
TGTGCCAGCAGCCCCCGGGATTACGGGGAGACCCAGTACTTC
CASSPRDYGETQYF
>TRBJ2-3|TRBD2|TRBV4-1|few
TGCGCCAGCAGCACGAGCGGGGGGGCCCTCGCAGATACGCAGTATTTT
CASSTSGGALADTQYF
>TRBJ1-6|TRBD1|TRBV11-2|.
TGTGCCAGCAGCTACCGGGACAGGGGTGGTTCACCCCTCCACTTT
CASSYRDRGGSPLHF
>TRBJ1-6|TRBD1|TRBV7-2|few
TGTGCCAGCAGCTTAGTGACAGGGTTCTCCTATAATTCACCCCTCCACTTT
CASSLVTGFSYNSPLHF
>TRBJ2-6|.|TRBV6-5|.
TGTGCCAGCAGTTCGAGGACGTACACCAACGTCCTGACTTTC
CASSSRTYTNVLTF
>TRBJ2-1|.|TRBV9|few
TGTGCCAGCAGCCTGAAGCCGGGGAAAGACAATGAGCAGTTCTTC
CASSLKPGKDNEQFF
>TRBJ1-2|.|TRBV27|few
TGTGCCAGCAGTCGTGACAGTAACTATGGCTACACCTTC
CASSRDSNYGYTF
>TRBJ2-1|.|TRBV6-1|many
TGTGCCAGCGGGGCCCGACAGCCGACGAACAATGAGCAGTTCTTC
CASGARQPTNNEQFF
>TRBJ2-7|.|TRBV19|.
TGTGCCAGTAGTATAGATCGGGGCAGAGCCTACGAGCAGTACTTC
CASSIDRGRAYEQYF
>TRBJ2-1|TRBD2|TRBV5-8|.
TGTGCCAGCAGCTTCTGGACTAGTGGGTATGAGCAGTTCTTC
CASSFWTSGYEQFF
>TRBJ1-2|.|TRBV10-1|.
TGCGCCAGCAGTGAGTCAAGTAACTATGGCTACACCTTC
CASSESSNYGYTF
>TRBJ2-3|TRBD2|TRBV6-5|few
TGTGCCAGCAATCAACTAGCGGGGGGCACAGATACGCAGTATTTT
CASNQLAGGTDTQYF
>TRBJ2-1|TRBD2|TRBV9|many
TGTGCCAGCAGCGCCTTACCGACTAGCGGGGGAGGTAATGAGCAGTTCTTC
CASSALPTSGGGNEQFF
>TRBJ1-3|.|TRBV6-6|.
TGTGCCAGCACCCTACATGGAAACACCATATATTTT
CASTLHGNTIYF
>TRBJ1-1|TRBD1|TRBV19|once
TGTGCCAGTGGGGGACAGTACACTGAAGCTTTCTTT
CASGGQYTEAFF
>TRBJ2-7|.|TRBV28|.
TGTGCCAGCAGTTGGACGGCTACCTACGAGCAGTACTTC
CASSWTATYEQYF
>TRBJ1-6|.|TRBV27|.
TGTGCCAGCGGCCTCCCCCCGGGGGGGGATAATTCACCCCTCCACTTT
CASGLPPGGDNSPLHF
>TRBJ2-1|.|TRBV29-1|many
TGCAGCGTTGAGGGGTGGCGGGGGCACAATGAGCAGTTCTTC
CSVEGWRGHNEQFF
>TRBJ2-3|.|TRBV14|.
TGTGCCAGCAGCCAGGCGTCAACGCAGTATTTT
CASSQASTQYF
>TRBJ2-6|.|TRBV9|.
TGTGCCAGCAGCGCCCGTGGGGGGGCTCTGGGGGCCAACGTCCTGACTTTC
CASSARGGALGANVLTF
>TRBJ2-3|.|TRBV7-9|few
TGTGCCAGCAGCTTAGCCCTGGGGCCTGATACGCAGTATTTT
CASSLALGPDTQYF
>TRBJ1-2|.|TRBV7-9|few
TGTGCCAGCAGCTTCCGGGACGGCCTCTATGGCTACACCTTC
CASSFRDGLYGYTF
>TRBJ2-3|.|TRBV28|.
TGTGCCAGCAGTTCGGCGGTCGATACGCAGTATTTT
CASSSAVDTQYF
>TRBJ1-5|.|TRBV19|.
TGTGCCAGTAGTCCGGAGGGGTATAATCAGCCCCAGCATTTT
CASSPEGYNQPQHF
>TRBJ2-5|TRBD2|TRBV4-3|.
TGCGCCAGCAGCCAAGATTGGGCGGGGGGGCGAGAGACCCAGTACTTC
CASSQDWAGGRETQYF
>TRBJ1-3|.|TRBV7-9|.
TGTGCCAGCAGCTATGGACAGAGCGGAAACACCATATATTTT
CASSYGQSGNTIYF
>TRBJ1-2|TRBD1|TRBV4-1|few
TGCGCCAGCAGCAACCTGGGACAGGGGAAGGACTATGGCTACACCTTC
CASSNLGQGKDYGYTF
>TRBJ2-3|.|TRBV9|.
TGTGCCAGCAGCGTAGGGGGAACAGATACGCAGTATTTT
CASSVGGTDTQYF
>TRBJ2-1|TRBD1|TRBV7-2|many
TGTGCCAGCAGGTACAGGGGATCCTCCTACAATGAGCAGTTCTTC
CASRYRGSSYNEQFF
>TRBJ1-5|.|TRBV30|.
TGTGCCTTGAGTGAGGCAAACAATCAGCCCCAGCATTTT
CALSEANNQPQHF
>TRBJ1-5|.|TRBV30|.
TGTGCCTGGAGTGAGAGACCTAATCAGCCCCAGCATTTT
CAWSERPNQPQHF
>TRBJ1-1|.|TRBV30|few
TGTGCCTGGAGTGTACCTAGCCGAGTAGCTTTCTTT
CAWSVPSRVAFF
>TRBJ2-3|TRBD1|TRBV5-4|few
TGTGCCAGCAGTTCCGGGGACAGGGGTCAACTTAGCACAGATACGCAGTATTTT
CASSSGDRGQLSTDTQYF
>TRBJ2-1|TRBD1|TRBV11-2|many
TGTGCCAGCAGCTTAGAGGGACAGAAAGCCTACAATGAGCAGTTCTTC
CASSLEGQKAYNEQFF